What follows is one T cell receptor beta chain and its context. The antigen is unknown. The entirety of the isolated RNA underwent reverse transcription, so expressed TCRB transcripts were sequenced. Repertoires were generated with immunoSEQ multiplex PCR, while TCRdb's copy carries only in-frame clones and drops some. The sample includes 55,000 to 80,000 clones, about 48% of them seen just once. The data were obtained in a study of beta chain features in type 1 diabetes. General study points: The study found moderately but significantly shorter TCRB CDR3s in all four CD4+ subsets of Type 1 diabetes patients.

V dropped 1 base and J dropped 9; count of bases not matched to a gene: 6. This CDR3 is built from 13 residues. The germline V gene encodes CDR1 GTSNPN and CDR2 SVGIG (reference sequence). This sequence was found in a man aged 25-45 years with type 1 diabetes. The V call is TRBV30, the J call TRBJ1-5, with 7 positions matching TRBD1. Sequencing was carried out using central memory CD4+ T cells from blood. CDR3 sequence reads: CAWSAQGVGPQHF. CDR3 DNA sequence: TGTGCCTGGAGTGCGCAGGGGGTAGGGCCCCAGCATTTT. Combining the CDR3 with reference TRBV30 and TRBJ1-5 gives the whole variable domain SQTIHQWPATLVQPVGSPLSLECTVEGTSNPNLYWYRQAAGRGLQLLFYSVGIGQISSEVPQNLSASRPQDRQFILSSKKLLLSDSGFYLCAWSAQGVGPQHFGDGTRLSIL.